These T cell receptor beta chains were read from a single sample in a study of blood T cell repertoires in COVID-19. Assay: immunoSEQ multiplex PCR; the TCRdb copy retains only in-frame clones and omits some. The sample contains 130,000 or so clones, less than 85% of which appear only once. Sequencing input: peripheral blood. The receptors derive from an elderly woman with acute or convalescent COVID-19. The CDR3 runs from the conserved cysteine through the conserved F or W. The D gene is left open where the match is weak. Only some rows state a clone size, as once, few, many or a class for expanded clones.

V gene: TRBV9
clone size: NA
J gene: TRBJ2-1
D gene: NA
CDR3 protein: CASSVDRTAYNEQFF
CDR3 DNA: TGTGCCAGCAGCGTAGATCGCACAGCCTACAATGAGCAGTTCTTC

V gene: TRBV6-2/TRBV6-3
clone size: NA
J gene: TRBJ1-3
D gene: TRBD1
CDR3 protein: CASSYQQGSSGNTIYF
CDR3 DNA: TGTGCCAGCAGTTACCAACAGGGGAGCTCTGGAAACACCATATATTTT

V gene: TRBV6-5
clone size: NA
J gene: TRBJ2-3
D gene: NA
CDR3 protein: CASMKRSTDTQYF
CDR3 DNA: TGTGCCAGCATGAAGCGGAGCACAGATACGCAGTATTTT

V gene: TRBV7-2
clone size: NA
J gene: TRBJ1-2
D gene: NA
CDR3 protein: CASSLAPTLYGYTF
CDR3 DNA: TGTGCCAGCAGCTTAGCTCCGACTCTCTATGGCTACACCTTC

V gene: TRBV20-1
clone size: NA
J gene: TRBJ2-3
D gene: NA
CDR3 protein: CSARRESTQYF
CDR3 DNA: TGCAGTGCTAGAAGGGAGTCTACGCAGTATTTT

V gene: TRBV3-1/TRBV3-2
clone size: NA
J gene: TRBJ1-3
D gene: NA
CDR3 protein: CASSQEDSGETKALYF
CDR3 DNA: TGTGCCAGCAGCCAAGAGGACAGCGGAGAAACCAAAGCGCTATATTTT

V gene: TRBV11-2
clone size: NA
J gene: TRBJ1-1
D gene: NA
CDR3 protein: CASSPSGTRDTEAFF
CDR3 DNA: TGTGCCAGCAGCCCCTCCGGTACTCGGGACACTGAAGCTTTCTTT

V gene: TRBV6-5
clone size: NA
J gene: TRBJ2-7
D gene: NA
CDR3 protein: CASRNKRSGEQYF
CDR3 DNA: TGTGCCAGCAGAAATAAGCGCTCGGGTGAGCAGTACTTC

V gene: TRBV7-2
clone size: NA
J gene: TRBJ2-7
D gene: TRBD1
CDR3 protein: CASSLDRGSSYEQYF
CDR3 DNA: TGTGCCAGCAGCTTAGACAGGGGGAGCTCCTACGAGCAGTACTTC

V gene: TRBV4-3
clone size: NA
J gene: TRBJ1-6
D gene: TRBD1
CDR3 protein: CASSQDPPGQGSSPLHF
CDR3 DNA: TGCGCCAGCAGCCAAGACCCGCCGGGACAGGGGTCTTCACCCCTCCACTTT

V gene: TRBV2
clone size: NA
J gene: TRBJ2-1
D gene: TRBD1
CDR3 protein: CASSAGQGSYNEQFF
CDR3 DNA: TGTGCCAGCAGTGCGGGACAGGGATCCTACAATGAGCAGTTCTTC

V gene: TRBV18
clone size: once
J gene: TRBJ1-1
D gene: TRBD1
CDR3 protein: CASSPIHRGRGNTEAFF
CDR3 DNA: TGTGCCAGCTCGCCGATTCACAGGGGGCGCGGGAACACTGAAGCTTTCTTT

V gene: TRBV6-1
clone size: NA
J gene: TRBJ2-1
D gene: TRBD1
CDR3 protein: CASSDRDRANEQFF
CDR3 DNA: TGTGCCAGCAGTGACCGGGACAGGGCGAATGAGCAGTTCTTC

V gene: TRBV4-1
clone size: NA
J gene: TRBJ1-1
D gene: NA
CDR3 protein: CASSPQGNTEAFF
CDR3 DNA: TGCGCCAGCAGCCCACAGGGGAACACTGAAGCTTTCTTT

V gene: TRBV2
clone size: few
J gene: TRBJ2-2
D gene: TRBD2
CDR3 protein: CASSEPGLAGGPRTGELFF
CDR3 DNA: TGTGCCAGCAGTGAACCCGGACTAGCGGGGGGGCCGCGGACCGGGGAGCTGTTTTTT

V gene: TRBV7-9
clone size: NA
J gene: TRBJ2-5
D gene: TRBD2
CDR3 protein: CASSLGLAGDLPYF
CDR3 DNA: TGTGCCAGCAGCTTGGGCCTAGCGGGAGATCTACCGTACTTC

V gene: TRBV21-1
clone size: few
J gene: TRBJ1-5
D gene: NA
CDR3 protein: CASSKAGGWVRNQPQHF
CDR3 DNA: TGTGCCAGCAGCAAAGCGGGGGGGTGGGTTCGCAATCAGCCCCAGCATTTT

V gene: TRBV29-1
clone size: once
J gene: TRBJ2-5
D gene: TRBD1
CDR3 protein: CSSSVGQGSQTQYF
CDR3 DNA: TGCAGCTCTTCCGTCGGACAGGGGTCGCAGACCCAGTACTTC

V gene: TRBV7-9
clone size: NA
J gene: TRBJ1-6
D gene: NA
CDR3 protein: CASRAGADNSPLHF
CDR3 DNA: TGTGCCAGCAGGGCAGGGGCCGATAATTCACCCCTCCACTTT

V gene: TRBV9
clone size: NA
J gene: TRBJ2-2
D gene: NA
CDR3 protein: CASSEETTGELFF
CDR3 DNA: TGTGCCAGCAGCGAGGAGACCACCGGGGAGCTGTTTTTT

V gene: TRBV5-6
clone size: NA
J gene: TRBJ1-6
D gene: NA
CDR3 protein: CASSLGQVNSPLHF
CDR3 DNA: TGTGCCAGCAGCTTGGGACAGGTCAATTCACCCCTCCACTTT

V gene: TRBV3-1/TRBV3-2
clone size: NA
J gene: TRBJ1-4
D gene: NA
CDR3 protein: CASSQVSGRGNEKLFF
CDR3 DNA: TGTGCCAGCAGCCAAGTATCAGGGCGGGGTAATGAAAAACTGTTTTTT

V gene: TRBV29-1
clone size: NA
J gene: TRBJ2-7
D gene: TRBD1
CDR3 protein: CSVVIQGGSYEQYF
CDR3 DNA: TGCAGCGTTGTTATACAGGGGGGTTCCTACGAGCAGTACTTC

V gene: TRBV15
clone size: NA
J gene: TRBJ1-5
D gene: NA
CDR3 protein: CATSGGGRSNQPQHF
CDR3 DNA: TGTGCCACCAGCGGGGGGGGTAGATCGAATCAGCCCCAGCATTTT

V gene: TRBV10-3
clone size: NA
J gene: TRBJ1-4
D gene: NA
CDR3 protein: CAISERGTNEKLFF
CDR3 DNA: TGTGCCATCAGTGAAAGGGGGACTAATGAAAAACTGTTTTTT

V gene: TRBV6-2/TRBV6-3
clone size: NA
J gene: TRBJ2-7
D gene: NA
CDR3 protein: CASSYGAGATYEQYF
CDR3 DNA: TGTGCCAGCAGTTACGGGGCGGGGGCCACCTACGAGCAGTACTTC

V gene: TRBV27
clone size: NA
J gene: TRBJ2-2
D gene: TRBD2
CDR3 protein: CASSPGLAANTGELFF
CDR3 DNA: TGTGCCAGCAGTCCGGGACTAGCGGCGAACACCGGGGAGCTGTTTTTT

V gene: TRBV6-6
clone size: NA
J gene: TRBJ2-3
D gene: TRBD1
CDR3 protein: CASSRSTGEDTQYF
CDR3 DNA: TGTGCCAGCAGTCGATCTACAGGGGAGGATACGCAGTATTTT